Shown below are 25 T cell receptor beta chains from a single sample sequenced in a study of cytomegalovirus exposure and HLA in healthy donors. Both 60 Vbeta primers and 13 Jbeta primers went into the PCR. TCRdb's copy holds only in-frame clones and misses some; the assay was immunoSEQ multiplex PCR. The sample has more than 100,000 clones, 87% seen once. Source material: PBMCs. These receptors came from a woman under 40 in good health and CMV-seronegative.

The rearrangement links TRBV28 to TRBJ1-1; TRBD1 matches 8 bases. From germline, CDR1 is MDHEN and CDR2 SYDVKM. The CDR3 length is 15 residues. V lost 6 bases to trimming and J lost 1 base; unmatched junction nucleotides: 7. CDR3 nucleotide sequence: TGTGCCAGCAGGACACAGGGGGGATGGAACACTGAAGCTTTCTTT. This translates into CASRTQGGWNTEAFF.

V gene TRBV6-1 combines with J gene TRBJ2-1, with TRBD1 as a possible D gene (6 bases). CDR1 and CDR2 from the germline V gene are MNHNS and SASEGT. The CDR3 has 17 amino acids. The ends were cut back, 3 bases at V and 3 bases at J, with 18 bases in the middle. CDR3 bases: TGTGCCAGCAGTGATTTCCGAAGGGGGAAATTCTACAATGAGCAGTTCTTC. Its protein is CASSDFRRGKFYNEQFF.

V is TRBV6-6 and J is TRBJ1-1, with 7 bases lining up with TRBD1. V lost 0 bases and J lost 4; bases outside the gene matches: 8. CDR1 is MNHNY and CDR2 is SVGAGI in the germline V gene (reference sequence). CDR3 size: 16 residues. This CDR3 reads CASSYSSGTVGTEAFF. CDR3 DNA: TGTGCCAGCAGTTACTCCTCCGGGACAGTAGGCACTGAAGCTTTCTTT.

This clone was counted a few times. The chain is built from TRBV7-2 and TRBJ2-3; 7 bases map to TRBD1. The CDR3 spans 15 residues. The V and J ends lost 3 bases and 4 bases, in that order; junction bases with no gene match: 7. Germline V lookup: CDR1 SGHTA, CDR2 FQGNSA. For the CDR3, the DNA is TGTGCCAGCAGCTTCAATGAGGGGGCCCCAGATACGCAGTATTTT. Translation gives CASSFNEGAPDTQYF.

The chain carries TRBV10-1 and TRBJ1-5; 10 bases fit TRBD1. The CDR3 sequence is 20 residues long. Trimming cost V 7 bases and J 1 base; bases outside gene matches: 19. Germline-derived CDR1 and CDR2 are WNHNN and SYGVQD (reference sequence). CDR3 nucleotides: TGCGCCAGCACTGAAGGGTGGGTCGGACAGGGGGGGGGAAGCAATCAGCCCCAGCATTTT. Its protein product is CASTEGWVGQGGGSNQPQHF.

The chain carries TRBV4-3 and TRBJ2-5; 10 nucleotides match TRBD1. The CDR3 contains 16 residues. The V gene end was trimmed by 1 base and the J gene end by 4 bases; junction bases not matched to a gene: 6. Germline loops: CDR1 LGHNA, CDR2 YSLEER. This chain's CDR3 is CASSQGDRGWRETQYF. In DNA, the CDR3 is TGCGCCAGCAGCCAAGGGGACAGGGGATGGCGAGAGACCCAGTACTTC.

The gene calls are TRBV7-9 and TRBJ2-1; D may be TRBD2 (6 bases). V lost 1 base and J 8 bases, leaving 15 bases between the germline ends. CDR3 size: 15 residues. From germline, CDR1 is SEHNR and CDR2 FQNEAQ (reference sequence). In DNA form, the CDR3 reads TGTGCCAGCAGCTTAGGAGTGGGGGGTGAGGATGAGCAGTTCTTC. This gives the protein CASSLGVGGEDEQFF.

This chain joins TRBV9 and TRBJ1-1; 7 nucleotides line up with TRBD1. There are 17 residues in the CDR3. Unmatched junction bases numbered 12, after V lost 0 bases and J lost 4 bases. The germline CDR1 and CDR2 sequences are SGDLS and YYNGEE. The CDR3 sequence is CASSVELSRGSSTEAFF. The DNA of the CDR3 is TGTGCCAGCAGCGTAGAGCTGAGCAGGGGGTCGAGCACTGAAGCTTTCTTT.

This clone has just one count. The CDR3 protein is CASSERGGLTEAFF. In nucleotides, the CDR3 is TGTGCCAGCAGTGAAAGGGGTGGGCTCACTGAAGCTTTCTTT. This sequence joins TRBV6-1 and TRBJ1-1; D may be TRBD1 (5 bases). CDR3 size: 14 residues. Trimming removed 2 bases at V and 4 bases at J, with 11 bases between. CDR1 and CDR2 (germline): MNHNS, SASEGT.

This chain joins TRBV5-5 and TRBJ2-7, with TRBD2 matching 7 bases. J gave up 5 bases and V 6 bases, and 8 bases lay outside the gene matches. The CDR3 runs to 13 residues. Germline lookup yields CDR1 SGHKS and CDR2 YYEKEE (reference sequence). The DNA of the CDR3 is TGTGCCAGCACCCCCTCGGGGGGTAACGAGCAGTACTTC. Residues: CASTPSGGNEQYF. Full variable domain (remainder filled in from reference TRBV5-5 and TRBJ2-7): DAGVTQSPTHLIKTRGQQVTLRCSPISGHKSVSWYQQVLGQGPQFIFQYYEKEERGRGNFPDRFSARQFPNYSSELNVNALLLGDSALYLCASTPSGGNEQYFGPGTRLTVT.

This chain links TRBV7-9 with TRBJ2-1; 8 nucleotides align to TRBD1. V was clipped by 5 bases and J by 6 bases; unmatched bases: 6. Germline lookup yields CDR1 SEHNR and CDR2 FQNEAQ (reference sequence). There are 14 residues in the CDR3. CDR3 residues: CASSPPTGGNEQFF. The CDR3 region has the DNA TGTGCCAGCAGCCCCCCCACAGGGGGCAATGAGCAGTTCTTC.

V gene TRBV7-2 combines with J gene TRBJ1-2; D gene uncertain. Germline assignment: CDR1 SGHTA and CDR2 FQGNSA. Trimming took 6 bases from V and 1 from J, leaving 3 bases between them. This CDR3 comprises 11 residues. The CDR3 loop is CASRLNYGYTF. CDR3 sequence (DNA): TGTGCCAGCAGACTTAACTATGGCTACACCTTC.

The CDR3 loop is CASSPTSGLSYEQYF. CDR3 DNA sequence: TGTGCCAGCAGTCCGACTAGCGGGCTTTCCTACGAGCAGTACTTC. The chain employs TRBV6-6 and TRBJ2-7; 10 positions agree with TRBD2. The CDR3 sequence is 15 residues long. The J segment lost 1 base and the V segment lost 5 bases, leaving 5 bases of the junction unmatched. From germline, CDR1 is MNHNY and CDR2 SVGAGI (reference sequence).

This rearrangement joins TRBV28 to TRBJ2-1; no definite D call. The germline V gene has CDR1 MDHEN and CDR2 SYDVKM. CDR3 length equals 15 residues. V gave up 5 bases and J gave up 0 bases, with 11 bases separating them. The CDR3 is CASSLHPSSYNEQFF. The CDR3 coding sequence is TGTGCCAGCAGTCTCCACCCCAGCTCCTACAATGAGCAGTTCTTC.

The chain combines TRBV7-2 with TRBJ2-2; D perhaps matches TRBD2 (6 bases). Between the trimmed V and J ends, which lost 2 bases and 1 base, there was a span of 14 bases. Germline V gives CDR1 SGHTA, CDR2 FQGNSA. This CDR3 is 17 amino acids long. The CDR3 sequence is CASSLTSGTVNTGELFF. CDR3 coding DNA: TGTGCCAGCAGCTTAACTTCGGGGACTGTGAACACCGGGGAGCTGTTTTTT.

Here the CDR3 DNA reads TGCGCCAGCAGCGAGTGGACAGACTATGGCTACACCTTC. This codes for CASSEWTDYGYTF. The chain has TRBV5-1 and TRBJ1-2; the D gene is possibly TRBD1 (6 bases). In germline, CDR1 is SGHRS, CDR2 YFSETQ. Trimming left V 4 bases short and J 3 bases short, with 10 bases between. The CDR3 totals 13 residues.

This chain connects TRBV10-3 to TRBJ1-2; D perhaps matches TRBD1 (6 bases). Trimming removed 6 bases at V and 4 bases at J, with 21 bases between. Germline assignment: CDR1 ENHRY and CDR2 SYGVKD. This CDR3 comprises 16 residues. CDR3 nucleotide sequence: TGTGCCATCAGCGGGACACTCACTTCGGGCACCTATGGCTACACCTTC. It specifies CAISGTLTSGTYGYTF.

V is TRBV29-1 and J is TRBJ2-3, with D possibly matching TRBD2 (6 bases). Germline V gene lookup returns CDR1 SQVTM and CDR2 ANQGSEA. CDR3 length equals 14 residues. Trimming removed 4 bases from V and 7 bases from J, with 18 bases in between. CDR3 sequence (DNA): TGCAGCGTTGGACGACGGCTGGCGGGATATACGCAGTATTTT. This translates into CSVGRRLAGYTQYF.

The chain employs TRBV27 and TRBJ1-2; unclear D gene. Trimming took off 5 bases at V and 4 bases at J, with 20 bases between the two ends. Germline CDR1 reads MNHEY; CDR2 reads SMNVEV (reference sequence). This CDR3 is built from 16 residues. The CDR3 DNA is TGTGCCAGCAGTAAGATCCCGACGTCCAGGTCCTATGGCTACACCTTC. This encodes CASSKIPTSRSYGYTF.

This chain connects TRBV4-1 to TRBJ2-7; D perhaps matches TRBD1 (6 bases). V was cut by 4 bases and J by 5 bases, with 12 bases left in between. Germline values: CDR1 MGHRA, CDR2 YSYEKL. CDR3 length: 13 residues. DNA for the CDR3: TGCGCCAGCAGCCCCAGGGGACCCCACGAGCAGTACTTC. This encodes CASSPRGPHEQYF.

The chain combines TRBV29-1 with TRBJ2-1, with a weak D call TRBD2 (6 bases). The CDR3 covers 15 residues. Germline lookup yields CDR1 SQVTM and CDR2 ANQGSEA. Between the trimmed V and J ends, which lost 8 bases and 5 bases, there was a span of 22 bases. CDR3 nucleotides: TGCAGCTTTGCGGGAACCCATTCTAGCCACAATGAGCAGTTCTTC. This encodes CSFAGTHSSHNEQFF.

This clone was seen a few times. The chain combines TRBV19 with TRBJ1-1; 8 bases agree with TRBD1. This CDR3 contains 14 residues. V lost 5 bases and J lost 4; bases outside the gene matches: 6. Germline V gene sequence: CDR1 LNHDA, CDR2 SQIVND (reference sequence). The CDR3 DNA reads TGTGCCAGTAGTCCCCTGGACAGGGCCACTGAAGCTTTCTTT. Amino acids: CASSPLDRATEAFF.

The chain recombines TRBV7-9 with TRBJ1-4; D unclear. V lost 2 bases, J lost 10 bases, and 20 bases lay in between. CDR3 size: 16 residues. The germline CDR1 and CDR2 sequences are SEHNR and FQNEAQ (reference sequence). CDR3 loop: CASSLFMSGGRGKLFF. Here the CDR3 DNA reads TGTGCCAGCAGCTTATTCATGTCTGGAGGTCGGGGAAAACTGTTTTTT.

The chain is built from TRBV6-5 and TRBJ1-2, with TRBD1 matching over 10 bases. The J segment lost 5 bases and the V segment lost 0 bases, leaving 6 bases of the junction unmatched. The CDR3 extends over 16 amino acids. CDR1 is MNHEY and CDR2 is SVGAGI in the germline V gene. For the CDR3, the DNA is TGTGCCAGCAGTTACTCGCCGACAGGGGGCATATATGGCTACACCTTC. Residues: CASSYSPTGGIYGYTF.

The chain uses TRBV30 and TRBJ2-3; 9 bases align to TRBD2. From germline, CDR1 is GTSNPN and CDR2 SVGIG (reference sequence). V shed 5 bases and J 6 bases; nucleotides not matched to a gene: 9. This CDR3 spans 14 amino acids. CDR3 nucleotide sequence: TGTGCCTGGGCCTATAGCGGGAGCCGGGATACGCAGTATTTT. It translates to CAWAYSGSRDTQYF.